This T cell receptor beta chain was sequenced in a study of low-dose radiotherapy and immunotherapy resistance in tumors. Study at large: The fractionation for Cohort 1 was 0.5 Gy per fraction every 2 weeks, totaling 6.5 Gy. Patients took oral aspirin 300 mg daily for four cycles from cycle 1 day 1. Treatment included intravenous cyclophosphamide dosed at 200 mg/m2 every two weeks, one day before radiation and immunotherapy.

TRAV- and TRBV-specific primers were used for first-strand cDNA, which covered alpha and beta chains. TCR amplification involved around 22 PCR cycles with a constant-region primer and V-primer adapter. mRNA, once isolated, was amplified by in vitro transcription. TCRdb used MiXCR to reprocess the reads, holding one entry per CDR3 protein. The sample has about 71,000 distinct CDR3 sequences; less than 40% are singletons. Time point in this sample: before trial treatment. Trimming cost V 5 bases and J 11 bases, with 16 bases left between them. The CDR3 sequence is 13 residues long. The germline V gene encodes CDR1 MDHEN and CDR2 SYDVKM.

The rearrangement uses TRBV28 and TRBJ1-5, with D uncertain. The sequencing here drew on PBMCs, taken before treatment. This clonotype was obtained from a female donor with ovarian cancer. The CDR3 nucleotides are TGTGCCAGCAGTATAGCCCCGGAGAAGGCCCAGCATTTT. Residues: CASSIAPEKAQHF.